The present TCR beta chain was sequenced within a study of radiation and T cells in renal cell carcinoma. Whole-study context: Nephrectomy followed 15 Gy stereotactic body radiation by 4 weeks.

Indicated time point: baseline pretreatment blood. Sample treatment: 15 Gy SBRT to primary tumor, nephrectomy 4 weeks later. As concerns this clone: The antigen remains undetermined.

Study-wide findings and caveats: In blood, top tumor clones expanded by 2 weeks, shrinking by 4.

The CDR3 is 14 amino acids. Per the germline V gene, CDR1 is SGHTA and CDR2 is FQGNSA. V lost 4 bases to trimming and J lost 6 bases; unmatched junction nucleotides: 9. Here immunoSEQ multiplex PCR was the method, and the copy in TCRdb shows in-frame clones only, minus some. The repertoire consists of approximately 100,000 clones, with about 86% occurring once and the leading ten covering 6% to 9%. This receptor was obtained from a man aged 50 or older with renal cell carcinoma. The sample consisted of blood, taken from a patient whose treatment included radiotherapy and nephrectomy. The chain is built from TRBV7-2 and TRBJ2-7; 7 bases are a match to TRBD2. The CDR3 sequence is CASSSRGGGGEQYF. The CDR3 DNA is TGTGCCAGCAGCTCACGGGGCGGGGGTGGCGAGCAGTACTTC.